This TCR beta chain was retrieved from a study of Graves' ophthalmopathy and Graves' hyperthyroidism. This clonotype was found many times. Its antigen is unknown. General study results and limits: A model built from 13 signatures distinguished ophthalmopathy from stable hyperthyroidism with 87.88% sensitivity and approximately 80% specificity.

RNA served as the template for amplifying TCR beta CDR3 regions. Second-round multiplex PCR came after a first-round RT-PCR that employed HTBI primers. TCRdb re-analysed the multiplex PCR reads in MiXCR, keeping a single row per CDR3 protein. The sample yields roughly 610,000 distinct CDR3 sequences, 22% seen once. The hyperthyroidism patients had a new diagnosis of under 2 months' duration and were aged 18 to 65. Excluded were patients with other autoimmune diseases, uncontrolled infections, pregnancy or lactation. From germline, CDR1 is LNHDA and CDR2 SQIVND (reference sequence). Trimming shortened V by 3 bases and J by 7 bases, and 10 bases separated the two germline ends. This CDR3 contains 14 residues.

The sequenced sample consisted of peripheral blood. The clonotype was recovered from a woman under 30 with stable Graves' hyperthyroidism. Some clones in this sample may be carry-over from other donors' samples. The chain is built from TRBV19 and TRBJ1-6; D possibly corresponds to TRBD1 (6 bases). The CDR3 here is CASSIGTRNSPLHF. Written as DNA, the CDR3 is TGTGCCAGTAGTATTGGGACACGGAATTCACCCCTCCACTTT.